Listed here are 2 T cell receptor beta chains from one sample, sequenced in a study of cytomegalovirus exposure and HLA in healthy donors. Primers included in the PCR were 60 Vbeta and 13 Jbeta primers. Using immunoSEQ multiplex PCR, the repertoire was profiled, and TCRdb retains in-frame clones only, with some absent. The sample contains about 180,000 clones, approximately 80% of which appear only once. The sequencing input was PBMCs. These receptors were taken from a woman in her 50s in good health and CMV-seronegative.

This clone has only one observation. The gene calls are TRBV9 and TRBJ2-1, with 9 bases fitting TRBD1. CDR3 length: 19 residues. V dropped 3 bases and J dropped 0; count of bases not matched to a gene: 13. Germline V gene sequence: CDR1 SGDLS, CDR2 YYNGEE. CDR3 DNA: TGTGCCAGCAGCGCGTCCGGGACAGGGCCCCTCTCCTCCTACAATGAGCAGTTCTTC. Protein product: CASSASGTGPLSSYNEQFF.

The gene calls are TRBV7-9 and TRBJ2-7; TRBD2 might be the D (5 bases). Germline V CDR1 and CDR2: SEHNR, FQNEAQ (reference sequence). The CDR3 spans 13 residues. Trimming took off 7 bases at V and 4 bases at J, with 14 bases between the two ends. CDR3 DNA sequence: TGTGCCAGCATCAAAGGGAGCGATTACGAGCAGTACTTC. Protein sequence: CASIKGSDYEQYF.